The 10 T cell receptor beta chains below were found in one sample sequenced in a study of blood T cell repertoires in COVID-19. Method: immunoSEQ multiplex PCR; TCRdb's copy keeps in-frame clones and lacks some. This table holds roughly 150,000 clones, roughly 84% found once. What was sequenced was peripheral blood. These TCRs come from a woman aged 80 or over with active or convalescent COVID-19.

V usage is TRBV6-4 and J usage is TRBJ2-1, with 8 nucleotides matching TRBD2. Per the germline V gene, CDR1 is MRHNA and CDR2 is SNTAGT. V shed 3 bases, J shed 7 bases, and the junction held 14 bases outside the gene matches. The CDR3 consists of 17 residues. The CDR3 sequence is CASSEGPRGGRRNEQFF. CDR3 nucleotide sequence: TGTGCCAGCAGTGAGGGCCCGAGGGGCGGGAGGAGGAATGAGCAGTTCTTC.

The count of this clone is one. V is TRBV28 and J is TRBJ2-3, with 9 bases that match TRBD2. Trimming cost V 9 bases and J 3 bases; bases outside gene matches: 4. This CDR3 has 13 amino acids. Germline values: CDR1 MDHEN, CDR2 SYDVKM. The CDR3 region is CASSGSGTDTQYF. The CDR3 coding sequence is TGTGCCAGTAGCGGGAGTGGAACAGATACGCAGTATTTT.

V usage is TRBV3-1 (or the pseudogene TRBV3-2) and J usage is TRBJ2-1; a possible D gene is TRBD2 (5 bases). V shed 4 bases and J shed 8 bases, with 12 bases lying between them. In germline, CDR1 is LGHDT, CDR2 YNNKEL (reference sequence). This CDR3 is built from 13 residues. The CDR3 DNA is TGTGCCAGCAGCCGCGGACTTGGGGATGAGCAGTTCTTC. Its protein product is CASSRGLGDEQFF.

This sequence joins TRBV18 and TRBJ2-5, with D maybe TRBD2 (6 bases). Germline lookup yields CDR1 KGHSH and CDR2 LQKENI. The CDR3 spans 13 residues. Between the trimmed V and J ends, which lost 3 bases and 5 bases, there was a span of 10 bases. For the CDR3, the DNA is TGTGCCAGCTCACCCCCGGGGGATGAGACCCAGTACTTC. Encoded protein: CASSPPGDETQYF. Variable domain in full (rest from reference TRBV18 and TRBJ2-5): NAGVMQNPRHLVRRRGQEARLRCSPMKGHSHVYWYRQLPEEGLKFMVYLQKENIIDESGMPKERFSAEFPKEGPSILRIQQVVRGDSAAYFCASSPPGDETQYFGPGTRLLVL.

J is TRBJ1-1 and V is TRBV28, with 7 bases that match TRBD1. The CDR3 totals 12 residues. From germline, CDR1 is MDHEN and CDR2 SYDVKM. Trimming cost V 6 bases and J 4 bases; bases outside gene matches: 2. The CDR3 DNA sequence: TGTGCCAGCAGAGACAGGGTCACTGAAGCTTTCTTT. It encodes CASRDRVTEAFF.

This clone was detected only once. This sequence joins TRBV15 and TRBJ1-2; TRBD1 is a possible D gene (6 bases). The CDR3 runs to 15 residues. Per the germline V gene, CDR1 is LNHNV and CDR2 is YYDKDF (reference sequence). With 0 bases removed from V and 6 bases from J, the gap between germline ends came to 14 bases. CDR3 amino acids: CATSRDGRTVHGYTF. CDR3 sequence (DNA): TGTGCCACCAGCAGAGATGGCCGGACAGTCCATGGCTACACCTTC.

This chain connects TRBV29-1 to TRBJ1-2; TRBD1 is a possible D gene (6 bases). Germline CDR1 reads SQVTM; CDR2 reads ANQGSEA. This CDR3 spans 12 amino acids. V lost 3 bases and J 6 bases, leaving 11 bases between the germline ends. CDR3 sequence reads: CSVDRGGNGYTF. The CDR3, as DNA: TGCAGCGTTGACAGGGGAGGGAATGGCTACACCTTC.

The CDR3 sequence is CASSESRGRRETQYF. The CDR3 DNA follows: TGTGCCAGCAGTGAGAGTAGGGGGCGTCGAGAGACCCAGTACTTC. The rearrangement links TRBV2 to TRBJ2-5; 7 bases are shared with TRBD1. This CDR3 comprises 15 residues. From germline, CDR1 is SNHLY and CDR2 FYNNEI. Unmatched junction bases numbered 8, after V lost 3 bases and J lost 4 bases. Full variable domain (missing parts from reference TRBV2 and TRBJ2-5): EPEVTQTPSHQVTQMGQEVILRCVPISNHLYFYWYRQILGQKVEFLVSFYNNEISEKSEIFDDQFSVERPDGSNFTLKIRSTKLEDSAMYFCASSESRGRRETQYFGPGTRLLVL.

This clone showed up just a few times. The V gene is TRBV7-9, the J gene TRBJ1-1; D is undetermined. Germline assignment: CDR1 SEHNR and CDR2 FQNEAQ (reference sequence). The CDR3 contains 15 residues. The V gene lost 5 bases and the J gene lost 0 bases, with 13 bases spanning the gap. CDR3 protein: CASSPVRSMNTEAFF. The CDR3 DNA follows: TGTGCCAGCAGCCCCGTGCGTAGCATGAACACTGAAGCTTTCTTT. Looking up the rest from reference TRBV7-9 and TRBJ1-1 gives the full variable domain: DTGVSQNPRHKITKRGQNVTFRCDPISEHNRLYWYRQTLGQGPEFLTYFQNEAQLEKSRLLSDRFSAERPKGSFSTLEIQRTEQGDSAMYLCASSPVRSMNTEAFFGQGTRLTVV.

The chain joins TRBV19 to TRBJ2-1; 7 bases match TRBD1. The CDR3 runs to 16 residues. V dropped 7 bases and J dropped 1; count of bases not matched to a gene: 10. Germline assignment: CDR1 LNHDA and CDR2 SQIVND (reference sequence). The CDR3 sequence: CASTSMSRGSYNEQFF. CDR3 coding DNA: TGTGCCAGTACTAGTATGTCCAGGGGGTCCTACAATGAGCAGTTCTTC. The full variable domain, in which reference TRBV19 and TRBJ2-1 provide the parts outside the CDR3, is DGGITQSPKYLFRKEGQNVTLSCEQNLNHDAMYWYRQDPGQGLRLIYYSQIVNDFQKGDIAEGYSVSREKKESFPLTVTSAQKNPTAFYLCASTSMSRGSYNEQFFGPGTRLTVL.